This T cell receptor beta chain was found in a study of technical replicates of blood from several donors. The CDR3 covers 15 residues. The germline V gene encodes CDR1 LGHNA and CDR2 YNFKEQ. V lost 4 bases to trimming and J lost 1 base; unmatched junction nucleotides: 5. This clone appeared a few times. TCRdb's copy holds only in-frame clones and misses some; the assay was immunoSEQ multiplex PCR. The sample carries 70,000 to 75,000 clones, 95% recorded once. The source of this sequence is a human donor in good health. V gene TRBV4-2 combines with J gene TRBJ2-7, with 9 bases matching TRBD2. The sample taken for sequencing was T cells isolated from PBMCs. The CDR3 protein is CASSPLAGKSYEQYF. In DNA form, the CDR3 reads TGTGCCAGCAGCCCCCTAGCGGGAAAATCCTACGAGCAGTACTTC.